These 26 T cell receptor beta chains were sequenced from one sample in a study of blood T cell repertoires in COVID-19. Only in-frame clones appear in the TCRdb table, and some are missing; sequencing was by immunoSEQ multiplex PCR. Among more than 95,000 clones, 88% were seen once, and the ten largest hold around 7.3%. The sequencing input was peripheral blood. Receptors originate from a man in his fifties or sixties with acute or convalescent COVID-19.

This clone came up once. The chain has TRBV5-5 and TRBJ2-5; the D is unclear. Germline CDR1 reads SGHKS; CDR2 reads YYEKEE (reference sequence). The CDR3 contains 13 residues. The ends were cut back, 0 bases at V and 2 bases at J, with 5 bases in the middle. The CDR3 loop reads CASSLVRQETQYF. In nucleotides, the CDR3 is TGTGCCAGCAGCTTGGTGAGACAAGAGACCCAGTACTTC.

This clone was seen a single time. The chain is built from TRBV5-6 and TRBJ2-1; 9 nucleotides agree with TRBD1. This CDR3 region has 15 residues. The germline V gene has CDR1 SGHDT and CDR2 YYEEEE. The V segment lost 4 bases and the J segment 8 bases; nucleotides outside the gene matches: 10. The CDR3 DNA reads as TGTGCCAGCAGCCCCGGGACAGGGAAAGGCTATGAGCAGTTCTTC. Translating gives CASSPGTGKGYEQFF.

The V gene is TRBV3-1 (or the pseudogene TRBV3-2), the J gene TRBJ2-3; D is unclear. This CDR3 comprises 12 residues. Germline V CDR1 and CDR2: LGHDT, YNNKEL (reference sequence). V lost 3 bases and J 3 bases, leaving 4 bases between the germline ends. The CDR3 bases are TGTGCCAGCAGCCACACAACAGATACGCAGTATTTT. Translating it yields CASSHTTDTQYF.

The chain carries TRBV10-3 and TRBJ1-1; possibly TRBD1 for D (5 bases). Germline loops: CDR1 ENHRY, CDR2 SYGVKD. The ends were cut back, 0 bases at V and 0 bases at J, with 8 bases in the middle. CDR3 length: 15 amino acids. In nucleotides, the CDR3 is TGTGCCATCAGTGAGTCGAACAGGATGAACACTGAAGCTTTCTTT. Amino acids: CAISESNRMNTEAFF.

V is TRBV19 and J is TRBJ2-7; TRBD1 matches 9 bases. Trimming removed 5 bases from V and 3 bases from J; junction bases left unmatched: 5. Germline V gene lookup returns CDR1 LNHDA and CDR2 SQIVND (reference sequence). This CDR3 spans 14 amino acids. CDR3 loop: CASSFGTGFYEQYF. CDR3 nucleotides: TGTGCCAGTAGTTTCGGGACAGGGTTCTACGAGCAGTACTTC.

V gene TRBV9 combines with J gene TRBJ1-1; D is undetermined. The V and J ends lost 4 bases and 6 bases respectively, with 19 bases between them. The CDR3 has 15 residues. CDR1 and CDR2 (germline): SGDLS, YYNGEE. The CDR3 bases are TGTGCCAGCAGCCTACTAGAGGGCGCGGCCCCTGAAGCTTTCTTT. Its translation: CASSLLEGAAPEAFF.

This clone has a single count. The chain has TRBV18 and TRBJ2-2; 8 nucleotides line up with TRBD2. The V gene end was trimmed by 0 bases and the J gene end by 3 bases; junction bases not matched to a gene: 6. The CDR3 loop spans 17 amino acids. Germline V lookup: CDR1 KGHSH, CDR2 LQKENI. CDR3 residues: CASSPPRLAQDTGELFF. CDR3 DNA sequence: TGTGCCAGCTCACCACCGCGACTAGCGCAGGACACCGGGGAGCTGTTTTTT.

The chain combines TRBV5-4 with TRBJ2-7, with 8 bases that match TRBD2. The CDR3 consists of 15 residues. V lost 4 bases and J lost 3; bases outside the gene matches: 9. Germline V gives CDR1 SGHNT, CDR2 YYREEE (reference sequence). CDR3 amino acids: CASSVTPGLDYEQYF. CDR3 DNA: TGTGCCAGCAGCGTTACCCCGGGACTAGACTACGAGCAGTACTTC.

The CDR3 sequence is CASSNLEKQYF. As DNA, the CDR3 is TGTGCCAGCAGCAATTTGGAGAAGCAGTACTTC. The chain joins TRBV6-5 to TRBJ2-7, with D unclear. Germline CDR1 MNHEY, CDR2 SVGAGI. The CDR3 is 11 amino acids. Trimming pared 6 bases from V and 8 bases from J, leaving 11 bases between.

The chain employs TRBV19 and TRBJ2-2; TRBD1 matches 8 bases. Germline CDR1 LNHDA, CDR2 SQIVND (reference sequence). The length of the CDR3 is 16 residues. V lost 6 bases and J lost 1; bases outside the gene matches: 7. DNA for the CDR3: TGTGCCAGTAGACCCCGGACAGGGCAGAACACCGGGGAGCTGTTTTTT. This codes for CASRPRTGQNTGELFF. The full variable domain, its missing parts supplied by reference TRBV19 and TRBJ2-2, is DGGITQSPKYLFRKEGQNVTLSCEQNLNHDAMYWYRQDPGQGLRLIYYSQIVNDFQKGDIAEGYSVSREKKESFPLTVTSAQKNPTAFYLCASRPRTGQNTGELFFGEGSRLTVL.

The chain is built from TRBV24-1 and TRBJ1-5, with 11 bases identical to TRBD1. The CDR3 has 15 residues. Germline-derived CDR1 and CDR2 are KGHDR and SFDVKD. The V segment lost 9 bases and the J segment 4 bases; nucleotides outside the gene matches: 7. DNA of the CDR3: TGTGCCACCTCCCGCGGGACAGGGGGAAATCAGCCCCAGCATTTT. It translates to CATSRGTGGNQPQHF.

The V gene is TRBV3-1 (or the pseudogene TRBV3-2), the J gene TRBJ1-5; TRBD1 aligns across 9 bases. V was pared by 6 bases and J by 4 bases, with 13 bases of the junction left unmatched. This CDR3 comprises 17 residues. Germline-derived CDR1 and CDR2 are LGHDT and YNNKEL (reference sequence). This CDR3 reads CASRLRTGDPSNQPQHF. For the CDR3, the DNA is TGTGCCAGCAGATTAAGGACAGGGGACCCATCAAATCAGCCCCAGCATTTT.

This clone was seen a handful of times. CDR3 sequence: CASSKEDEWSDRDTQYF. CDR3 bases: TGTGCCAGCAGCAAAGAGGATGAGTGGAGTGACCGGGATACGCAGTATTTT. The chain employs TRBV21-1 and TRBJ2-3; TRBD2 is taken as the D call from the table, unchecked against the DNA. TRBV21-1 is tagged as a pseudogene. There are 17 residues in the CDR3.

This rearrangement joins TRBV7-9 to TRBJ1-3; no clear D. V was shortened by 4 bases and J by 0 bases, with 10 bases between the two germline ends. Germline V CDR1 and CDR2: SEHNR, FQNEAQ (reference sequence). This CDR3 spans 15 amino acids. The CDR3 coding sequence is TGTGCCAGCAGCTCCAGGCCCCCCTCTGGAAACACCATATATTTT. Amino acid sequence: CASSSRPPSGNTIYF. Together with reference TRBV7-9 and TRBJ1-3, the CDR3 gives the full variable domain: DTGVSQNPRHKITKRGQNVTFRCDPISEHNRLYWYRQTLGQGPEFLTYFQNEAQLEKSRLLSDRFSAERPKGSFSTLEIQRTEQGDSAMYLCASSSRPPSGNTIYFGEGSWLTVV.

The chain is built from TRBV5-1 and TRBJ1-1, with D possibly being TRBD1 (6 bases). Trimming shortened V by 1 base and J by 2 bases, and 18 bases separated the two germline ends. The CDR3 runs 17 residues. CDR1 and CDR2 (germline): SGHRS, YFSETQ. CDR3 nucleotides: TGCGCCAGCAGCTTGTATGGGACACACCCGACTAACACTGAAGCTTTCTTT. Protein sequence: CASSLYGTHPTNTEAFF.

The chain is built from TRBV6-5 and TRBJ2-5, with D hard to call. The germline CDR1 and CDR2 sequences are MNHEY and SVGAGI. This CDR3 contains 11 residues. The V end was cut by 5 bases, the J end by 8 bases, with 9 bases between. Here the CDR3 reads CASSPQNTQYF. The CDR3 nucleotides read TGTGCCAGCAGTCCCCAGAACACCCAGTACTTC.

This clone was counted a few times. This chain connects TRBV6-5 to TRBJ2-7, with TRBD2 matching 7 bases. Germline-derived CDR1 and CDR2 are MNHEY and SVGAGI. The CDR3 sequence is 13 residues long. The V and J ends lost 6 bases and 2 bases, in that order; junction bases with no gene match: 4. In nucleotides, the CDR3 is TGTGCCAGCAGCCTAGCGGTGACCTACGAGCAGTACTTC. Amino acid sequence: CASSLAVTYEQYF.

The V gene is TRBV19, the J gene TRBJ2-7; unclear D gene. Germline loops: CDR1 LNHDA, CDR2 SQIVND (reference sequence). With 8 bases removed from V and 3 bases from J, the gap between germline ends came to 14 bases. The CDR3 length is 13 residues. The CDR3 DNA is TGTGCCAGTTCACGCGAGCCGCGCTACGAGCAGTACTTC. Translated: CASSREPRYEQYF. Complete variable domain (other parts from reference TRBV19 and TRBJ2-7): DGGITQSPKYLFRKEGQNVTLSCEQNLNHDAMYWYRQDPGQGLRLIYYSQIVNDFQKGDIAEGYSVSREKKESFPLTVTSAQKNPTAFYLCASSREPRYEQYFGPGTRLTVT.

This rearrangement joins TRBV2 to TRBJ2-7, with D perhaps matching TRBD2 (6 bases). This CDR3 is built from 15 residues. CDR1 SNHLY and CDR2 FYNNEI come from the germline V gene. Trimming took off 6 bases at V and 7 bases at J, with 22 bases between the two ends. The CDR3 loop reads CASSPYWTGSWEQYF. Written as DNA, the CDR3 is TGTGCCAGCAGCCCCTACTGGACCGGGAGCTGGGAGCAGTACTTC.

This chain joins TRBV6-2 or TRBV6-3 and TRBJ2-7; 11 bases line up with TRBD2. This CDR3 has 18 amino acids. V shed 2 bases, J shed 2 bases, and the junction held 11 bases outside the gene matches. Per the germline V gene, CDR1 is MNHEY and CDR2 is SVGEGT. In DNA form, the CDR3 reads TGTGCCAGCAGTTACGAGCCCCAGAGTAGCGGGAGGGCCTACGAGCAGTACTTC. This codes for CASSYEPQSSGRAYEQYF.

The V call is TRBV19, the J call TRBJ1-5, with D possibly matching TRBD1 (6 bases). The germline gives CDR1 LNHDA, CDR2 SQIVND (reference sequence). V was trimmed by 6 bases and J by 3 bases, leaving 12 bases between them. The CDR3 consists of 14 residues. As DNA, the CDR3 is TGTGCCAGTAGCCAAACAGGGTACAATCAGCCCCAGCATTTT. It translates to CASSQTGYNQPQHF.

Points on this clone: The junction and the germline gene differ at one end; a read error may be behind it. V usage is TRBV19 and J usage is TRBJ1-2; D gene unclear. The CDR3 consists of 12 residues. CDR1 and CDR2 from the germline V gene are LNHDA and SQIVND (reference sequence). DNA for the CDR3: TGTGCCAGTACCCCGAGGCAGTCGGCCTTGTACTTC. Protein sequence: CASTPRQSALYF.

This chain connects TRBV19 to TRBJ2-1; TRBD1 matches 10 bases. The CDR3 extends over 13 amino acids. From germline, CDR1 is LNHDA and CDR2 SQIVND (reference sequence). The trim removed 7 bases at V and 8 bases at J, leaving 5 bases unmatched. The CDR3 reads CASMGQGKDEQFF. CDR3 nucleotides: TGTGCCAGTATGGGACAGGGGAAGGATGAGCAGTTCTTC.

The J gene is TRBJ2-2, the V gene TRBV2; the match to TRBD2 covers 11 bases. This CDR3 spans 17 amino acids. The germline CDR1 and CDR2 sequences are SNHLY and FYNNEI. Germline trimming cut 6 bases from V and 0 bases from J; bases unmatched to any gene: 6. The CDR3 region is CASRGRLAGTNTGELFF. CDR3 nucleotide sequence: TGTGCCAGCAGGGGTAGACTAGCGGGAACGAACACCGGGGAGCTGTTTTTT.

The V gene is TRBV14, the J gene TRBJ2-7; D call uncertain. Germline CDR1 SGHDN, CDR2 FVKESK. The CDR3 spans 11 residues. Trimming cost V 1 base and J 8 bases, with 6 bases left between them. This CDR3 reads CASSQVVQQYF. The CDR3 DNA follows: TGTGCCAGCAGCCAAGTAGTGCAGCAGTACTTC.

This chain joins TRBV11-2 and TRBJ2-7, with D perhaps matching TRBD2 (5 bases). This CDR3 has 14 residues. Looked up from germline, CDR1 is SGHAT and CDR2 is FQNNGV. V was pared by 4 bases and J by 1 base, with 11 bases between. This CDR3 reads CASSYDWRSYEQYF. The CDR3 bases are TGTGCCAGCAGCTATGACTGGAGGTCCTACGAGCAGTACTTC.